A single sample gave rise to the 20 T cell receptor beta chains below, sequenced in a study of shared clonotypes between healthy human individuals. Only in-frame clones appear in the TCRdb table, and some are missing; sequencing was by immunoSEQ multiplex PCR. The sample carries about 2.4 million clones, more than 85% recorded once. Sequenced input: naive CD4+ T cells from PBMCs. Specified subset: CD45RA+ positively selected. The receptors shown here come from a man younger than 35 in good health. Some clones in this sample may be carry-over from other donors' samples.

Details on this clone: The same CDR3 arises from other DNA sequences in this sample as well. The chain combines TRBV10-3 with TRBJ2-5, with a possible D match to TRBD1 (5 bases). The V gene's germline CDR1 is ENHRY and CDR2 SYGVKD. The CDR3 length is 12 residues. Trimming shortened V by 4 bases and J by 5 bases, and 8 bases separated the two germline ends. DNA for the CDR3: TGTGCCATCAGTGGGGGCGAGGAGACCCAGTACTTC. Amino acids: CAISGGEETQYF.

Here the CDR3 reads CASSLARDSYEQYF. The CDR3 nucleotides read TGTGCCAGCAGCTTAGCTAGGGACTCCTACGAGCAGTACTTC. The V call is TRBV11-2, the J call TRBJ2-5; D is ambiguous. The DNA end lines up better with TRBJ2-7; the J call may be wrong. Looked up from germline, CDR1 is SGHAT and CDR2 is FQNNGV. This CDR3 is built from 14 residues.

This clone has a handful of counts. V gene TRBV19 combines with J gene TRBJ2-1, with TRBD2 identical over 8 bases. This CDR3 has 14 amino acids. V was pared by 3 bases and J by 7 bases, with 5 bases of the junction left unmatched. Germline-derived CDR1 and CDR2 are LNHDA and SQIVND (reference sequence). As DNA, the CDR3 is TGTGCCAGTAGTATGCGGGAGGCTCCGAATGAGCAGTTCTTC. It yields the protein CASSMREAPNEQFF.

This CDR3 is CASSRKQGVNEQYF. CDR3 sequence (DNA): TGTGCCAGTAGTAGGAAACAGGGGGTAAACGAGCAGTACTTC. The V call is TRBV27, the J call TRBJ2-7; 8 positions match TRBD1. This CDR3 comprises 14 residues. The germline gives CDR1 MNHEY, CDR2 SMNVEV (reference sequence). J gave up 5 bases and V 9 bases, and 12 bases lay outside the gene matches.

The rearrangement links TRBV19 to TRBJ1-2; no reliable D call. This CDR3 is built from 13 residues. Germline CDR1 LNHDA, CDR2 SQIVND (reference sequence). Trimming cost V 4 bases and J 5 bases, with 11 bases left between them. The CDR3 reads CASSTSDLYGYTF. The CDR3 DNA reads TGTGCCAGTAGTACCTCTGACTTGTATGGCTACACCTTC.

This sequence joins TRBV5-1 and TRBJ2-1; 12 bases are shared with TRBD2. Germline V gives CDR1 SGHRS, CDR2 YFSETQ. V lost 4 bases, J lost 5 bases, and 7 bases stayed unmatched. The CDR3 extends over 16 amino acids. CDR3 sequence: CASSMTTSGSHNEQFF. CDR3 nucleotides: TGCGCCAGCAGCATGACGACTAGCGGGAGCCACAATGAGCAGTTCTTC.

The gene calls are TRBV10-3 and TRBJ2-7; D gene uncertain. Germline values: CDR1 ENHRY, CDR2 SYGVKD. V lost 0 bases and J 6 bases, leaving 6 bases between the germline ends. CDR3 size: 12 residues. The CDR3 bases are TGTGCCATCAGTGAGTCTAACGGCGAGCAGTACTTC. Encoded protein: CAISESNGEQYF.

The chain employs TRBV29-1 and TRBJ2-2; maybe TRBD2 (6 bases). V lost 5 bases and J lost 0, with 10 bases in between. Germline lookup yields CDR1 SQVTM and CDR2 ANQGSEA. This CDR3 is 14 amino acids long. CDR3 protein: CSVLGGANTGELFF. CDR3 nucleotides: TGCAGCGTTCTCGGCGGGGCGAACACCGGGGAGCTGTTTTTT.

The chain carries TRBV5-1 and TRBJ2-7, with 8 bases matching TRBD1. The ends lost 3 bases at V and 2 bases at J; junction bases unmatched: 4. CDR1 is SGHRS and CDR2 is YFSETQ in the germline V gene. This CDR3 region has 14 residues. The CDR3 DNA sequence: TGCGCCAGCAGCTCCTCGGGACAGGCCTACGAGCAGTACTTC. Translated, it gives CASSSSGQAYEQYF.

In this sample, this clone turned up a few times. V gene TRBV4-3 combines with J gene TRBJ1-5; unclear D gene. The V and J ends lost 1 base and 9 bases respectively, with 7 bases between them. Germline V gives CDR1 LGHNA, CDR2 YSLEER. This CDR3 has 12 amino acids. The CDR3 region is CASSQGMGPQHF. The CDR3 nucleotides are TGCGCCAGCAGCCAAGGGATGGGGCCCCAGCATTTT.

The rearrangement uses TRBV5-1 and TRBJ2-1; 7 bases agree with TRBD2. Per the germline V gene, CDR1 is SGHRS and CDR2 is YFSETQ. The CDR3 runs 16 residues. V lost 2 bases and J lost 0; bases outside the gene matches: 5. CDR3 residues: CASSFLGGSSYNEQFF. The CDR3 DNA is TGCGCCAGCAGCTTTCTGGGGGGGAGCTCCTACAATGAGCAGTTCTTC.

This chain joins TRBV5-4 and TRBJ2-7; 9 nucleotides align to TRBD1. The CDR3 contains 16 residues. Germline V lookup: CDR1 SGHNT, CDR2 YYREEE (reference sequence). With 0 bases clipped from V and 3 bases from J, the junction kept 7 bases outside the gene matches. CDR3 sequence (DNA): TGTGCCAGCAGCTTGGGATCGGGACAGGGCTTCTACGAGCAGTACTTC. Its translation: CASSLGSGQGFYEQYF. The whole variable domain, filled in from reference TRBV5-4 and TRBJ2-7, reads ETGVTQSPTHLIKTRGQQVTLRCSSQSGHNTVSWYQQALGQGPQFIFQYYREEENGRGNFPPRFSGLQFPNYSSELNVNALELDDSALYLCASSLGSGQGFYEQYFGPGTRLTVT.

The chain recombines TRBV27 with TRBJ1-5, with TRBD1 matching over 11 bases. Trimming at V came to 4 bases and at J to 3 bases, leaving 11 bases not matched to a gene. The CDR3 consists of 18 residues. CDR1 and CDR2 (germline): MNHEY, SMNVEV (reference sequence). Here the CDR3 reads CASSSISGQGDDNQPQHF. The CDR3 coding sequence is TGTGCCAGCAGTTCGATCTCGGGACAGGGGGATGACAATCAGCCCCAGCATTTT.

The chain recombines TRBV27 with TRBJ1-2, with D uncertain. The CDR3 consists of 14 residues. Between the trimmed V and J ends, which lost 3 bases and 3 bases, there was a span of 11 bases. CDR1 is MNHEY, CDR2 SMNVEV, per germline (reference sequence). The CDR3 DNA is TGTGCCAGCAGTTTTGACACCCGTTACTATGGCTACACCTTC. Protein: CASSFDTRYYGYTF.

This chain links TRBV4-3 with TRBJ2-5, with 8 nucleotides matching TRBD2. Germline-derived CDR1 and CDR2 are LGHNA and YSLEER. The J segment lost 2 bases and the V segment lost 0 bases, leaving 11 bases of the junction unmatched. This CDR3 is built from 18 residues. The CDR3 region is CASSQERLAGGFQETQYF. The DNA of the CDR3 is TGCGCCAGCAGCCAAGAAAGATTGGCGGGAGGTTTTCAAGAGACCCAGTACTTC.

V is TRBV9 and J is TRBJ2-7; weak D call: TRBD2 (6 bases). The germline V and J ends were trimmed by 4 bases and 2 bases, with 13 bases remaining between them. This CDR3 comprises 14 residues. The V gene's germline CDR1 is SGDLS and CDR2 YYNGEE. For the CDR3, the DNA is TGTGCCAGCAGCTTTGCCGGGAGCCCCTACGAGCAGTACTTC. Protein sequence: CASSFAGSPYEQYF. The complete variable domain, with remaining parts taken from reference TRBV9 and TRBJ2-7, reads DSGVTQTPKHLITATGQRVTLRCSPRSGDLSVYWYQQSLDQGLQFLIQYYNGEERAKGNILERFSAQQFPDLHSELNLSSLELGDSALYFCASSFAGSPYEQYFGPGTRLTVT.

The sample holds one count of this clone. The chain's CDR3 is CASSRGRWQPQHF. The CDR3 DNA sequence: TGTGCCAGTAGCCGGGGGCGATGGCAGCCCCAGCATTTT. V is TRBV19 and J is TRBJ1-5, with D possibly being TRBD1 (6 bases). V was clipped by 6 bases and J by 7 bases, with 13 bases between them. This CDR3 has 13 amino acids. Germline CDR1 is LNHDA and CDR2 is SQIVND (reference sequence).

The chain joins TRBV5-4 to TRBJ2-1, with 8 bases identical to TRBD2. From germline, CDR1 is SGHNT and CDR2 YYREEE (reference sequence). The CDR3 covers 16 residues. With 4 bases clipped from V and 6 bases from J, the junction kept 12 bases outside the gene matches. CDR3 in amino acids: CASSPPWSGSFNEQFF. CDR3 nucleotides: TGTGCCAGCAGCCCGCCCTGGAGCGGGAGTTTCAATGAGCAGTTCTTC.

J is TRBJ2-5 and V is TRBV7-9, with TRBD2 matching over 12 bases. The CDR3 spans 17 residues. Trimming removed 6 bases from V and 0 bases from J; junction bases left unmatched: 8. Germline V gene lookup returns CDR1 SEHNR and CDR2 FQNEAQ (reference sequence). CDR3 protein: CASRPGTSGSYQETQYF. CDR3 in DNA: TGTGCCAGCAGGCCCGGGACTAGCGGGTCGTACCAAGAGACCCAGTACTTC.

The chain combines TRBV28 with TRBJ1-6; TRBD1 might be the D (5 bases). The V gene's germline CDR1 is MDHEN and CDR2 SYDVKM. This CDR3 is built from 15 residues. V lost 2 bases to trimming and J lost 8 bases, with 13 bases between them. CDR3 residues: CASSLGALGDSPLHF. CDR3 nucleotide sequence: TGTGCCAGCAGTTTAGGGGCGCTGGGTGATTCACCCCTCCACTTT. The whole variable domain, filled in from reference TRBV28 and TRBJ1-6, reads DVKVTQSSRYLVKRTGEKVFLECVQDMDHENMFWYRQDPGLGLRLIYFSYDVKMKEKGDIPEGYSVSREKKERFSLILESASTNQTSMYLCASSLGALGDSPLHFGNGTRLTVT.